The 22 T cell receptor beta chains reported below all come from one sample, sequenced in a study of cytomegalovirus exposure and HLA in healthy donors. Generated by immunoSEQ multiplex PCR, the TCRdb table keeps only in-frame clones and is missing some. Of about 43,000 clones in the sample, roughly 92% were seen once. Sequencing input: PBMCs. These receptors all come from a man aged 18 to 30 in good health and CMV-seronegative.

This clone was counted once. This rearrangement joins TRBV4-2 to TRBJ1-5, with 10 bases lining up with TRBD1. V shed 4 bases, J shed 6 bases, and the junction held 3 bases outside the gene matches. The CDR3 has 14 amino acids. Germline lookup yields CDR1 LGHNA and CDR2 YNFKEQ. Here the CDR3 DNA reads TGTGCCAGCAGCCTGGACAGGGGGACTCAGCCCCAGCATTTT. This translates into CASSLDRGTQPQHF.

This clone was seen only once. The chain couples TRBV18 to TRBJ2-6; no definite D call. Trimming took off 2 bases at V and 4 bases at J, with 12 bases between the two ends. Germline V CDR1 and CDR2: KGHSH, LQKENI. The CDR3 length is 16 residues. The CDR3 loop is CASSPLNVRGANVLTF. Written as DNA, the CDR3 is TGTGCCAGCTCACCATTAAATGTCAGGGGGGCCAACGTCCTGACTTTC.

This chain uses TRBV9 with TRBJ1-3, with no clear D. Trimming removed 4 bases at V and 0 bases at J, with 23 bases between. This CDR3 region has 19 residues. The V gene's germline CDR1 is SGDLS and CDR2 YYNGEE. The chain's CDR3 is CASSPFPIPGSPSGNTIYF. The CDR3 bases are TGTGCCAGCAGCCCATTCCCAATACCGGGGTCCCCCTCTGGAAACACCATATATTTT.

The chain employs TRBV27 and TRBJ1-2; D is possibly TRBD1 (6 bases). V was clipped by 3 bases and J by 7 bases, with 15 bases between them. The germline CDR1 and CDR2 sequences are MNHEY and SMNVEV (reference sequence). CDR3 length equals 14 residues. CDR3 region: CASSFRQDSSGYTF. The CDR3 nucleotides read TGTGCCAGCAGTTTCCGACAGGACTCTTCTGGCTACACCTTC.

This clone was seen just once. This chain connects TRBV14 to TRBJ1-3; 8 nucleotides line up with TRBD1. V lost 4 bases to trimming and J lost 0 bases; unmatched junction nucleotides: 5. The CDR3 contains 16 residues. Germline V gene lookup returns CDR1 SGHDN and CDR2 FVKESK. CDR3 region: CASSRDRGHSGNTIYF. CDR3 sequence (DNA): TGTGCCAGCAGCCGAGACAGGGGCCACTCTGGAAACACCATATATTTT.

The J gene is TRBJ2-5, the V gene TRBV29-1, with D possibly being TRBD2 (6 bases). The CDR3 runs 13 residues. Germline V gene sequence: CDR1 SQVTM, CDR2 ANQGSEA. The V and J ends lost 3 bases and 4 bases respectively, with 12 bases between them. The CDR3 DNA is TGCAGCGTTGAGGACTGGAGGGGAGAGACCCAGTACTTC. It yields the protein CSVEDWRGETQYF.

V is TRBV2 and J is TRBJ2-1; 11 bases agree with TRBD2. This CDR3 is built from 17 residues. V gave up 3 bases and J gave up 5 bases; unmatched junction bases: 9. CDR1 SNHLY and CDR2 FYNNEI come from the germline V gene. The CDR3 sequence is CASSDTLAGGRDNEQFF. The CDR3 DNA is TGTGCCAGCAGTGATACGCTAGCGGGAGGTCGGGACAATGAGCAGTTCTTC.

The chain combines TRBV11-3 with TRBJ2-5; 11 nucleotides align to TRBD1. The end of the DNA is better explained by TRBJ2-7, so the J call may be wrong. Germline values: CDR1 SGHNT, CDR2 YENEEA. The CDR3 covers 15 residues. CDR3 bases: TGTGCCAGCAGCGCCGGGACAGGGGGTTCTTACGAGCAGTACTTC. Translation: CASSAGTGGSYEQYF.

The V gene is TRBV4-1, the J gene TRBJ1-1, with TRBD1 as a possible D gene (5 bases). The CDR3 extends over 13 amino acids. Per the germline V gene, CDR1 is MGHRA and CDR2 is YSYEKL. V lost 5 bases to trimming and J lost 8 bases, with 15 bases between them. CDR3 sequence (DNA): TGCGCCAGCAGCGCTGAAGGGGTACGGGAAGCTTTCTTT. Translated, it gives CASSAEGVREAFF.

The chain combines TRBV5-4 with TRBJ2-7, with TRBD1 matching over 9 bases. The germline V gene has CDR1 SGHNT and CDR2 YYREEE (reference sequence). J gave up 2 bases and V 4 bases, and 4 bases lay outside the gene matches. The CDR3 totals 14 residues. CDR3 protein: CASSDHRGPYEQYF. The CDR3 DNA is TGTGCCAGCAGCGACCACAGGGGGCCCTACGAGCAGTACTTC.

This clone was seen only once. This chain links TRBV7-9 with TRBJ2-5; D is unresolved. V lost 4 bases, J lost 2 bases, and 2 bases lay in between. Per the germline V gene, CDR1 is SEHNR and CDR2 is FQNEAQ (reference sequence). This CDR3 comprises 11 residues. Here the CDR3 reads CASSSQETQYF. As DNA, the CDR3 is TGTGCCAGCAGCTCACAAGAGACCCAGTACTTC. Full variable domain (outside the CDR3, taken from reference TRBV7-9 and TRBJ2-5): DTGVSQNPRHKITKRGQNVTFRCDPISEHNRLYWYRQTLGQGPEFLTYFQNEAQLEKSRLLSDRFSAERPKGSFSTLEIQRTEQGDSAMYLCASSSQETQYFGPGTRLLVL.

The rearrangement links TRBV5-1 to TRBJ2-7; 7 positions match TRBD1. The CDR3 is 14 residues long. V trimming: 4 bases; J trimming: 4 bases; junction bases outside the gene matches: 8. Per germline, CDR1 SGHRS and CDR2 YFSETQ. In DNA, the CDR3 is TGCGCCAGCAGCCCCCGGGACAGCGAATACGAGCAGTACTTC. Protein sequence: CASSPRDSEYEQYF.

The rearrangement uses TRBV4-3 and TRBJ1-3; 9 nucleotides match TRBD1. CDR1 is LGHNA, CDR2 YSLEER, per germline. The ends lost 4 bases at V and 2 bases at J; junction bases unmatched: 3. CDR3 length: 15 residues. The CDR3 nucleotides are TGCGCCAGCAGCCCGGGGACAGGGCCTGGAAACACCATATATTTT. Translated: CASSPGTGPGNTIYF.

The DNA for the CDR3 is TGCAGCGGGGAACAGGGCTATGGCTACACCTTC. Translated, it gives CSGEQGYGYTF. V is TRBV29-1 and J is TRBJ1-2, with D possibly TRBD1 on 6 matching bases. The CDR3 has 11 amino acids. Germline V gene data show CDR1 as SQVTM and CDR2 as ANQGSEA. The germline V and J ends were trimmed by 7 bases and 4 bases, with 10 bases remaining between them.

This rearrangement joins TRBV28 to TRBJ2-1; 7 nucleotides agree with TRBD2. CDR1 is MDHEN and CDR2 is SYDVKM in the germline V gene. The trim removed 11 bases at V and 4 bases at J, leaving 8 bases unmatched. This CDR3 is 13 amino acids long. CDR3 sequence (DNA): TGTGCCTGCGGACTAGTCAATTACAATGAGCAGTTCTTC. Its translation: CACGLVNYNEQFF.

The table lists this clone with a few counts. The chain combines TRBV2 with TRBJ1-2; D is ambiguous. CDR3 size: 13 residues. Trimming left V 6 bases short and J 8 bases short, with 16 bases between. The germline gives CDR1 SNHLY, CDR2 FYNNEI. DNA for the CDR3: TGTGCCAGCAGATCGGCCTCAACTATGGGCTACACCTTC. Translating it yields CASRSASTMGYTF.

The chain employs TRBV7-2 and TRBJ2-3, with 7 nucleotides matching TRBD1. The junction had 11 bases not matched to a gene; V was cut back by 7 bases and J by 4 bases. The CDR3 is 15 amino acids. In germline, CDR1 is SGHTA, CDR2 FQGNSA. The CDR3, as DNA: TGTGCCAGCACAAGGACAGGTTTTGAGGCAGATACGCAGTATTTT. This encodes CASTRTGFEADTQYF.

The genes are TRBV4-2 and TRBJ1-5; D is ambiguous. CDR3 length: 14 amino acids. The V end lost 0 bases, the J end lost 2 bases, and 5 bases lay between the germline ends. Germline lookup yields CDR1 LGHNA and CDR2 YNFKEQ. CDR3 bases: TGTGCCAGCAGCCAAGAAACGGGCAATCAGCCCCAGCATTTT. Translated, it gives CASSQETGNQPQHF.

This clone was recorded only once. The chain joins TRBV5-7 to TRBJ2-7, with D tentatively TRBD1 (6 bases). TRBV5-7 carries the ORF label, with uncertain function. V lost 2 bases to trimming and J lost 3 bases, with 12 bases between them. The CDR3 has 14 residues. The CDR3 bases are TGTGCCAGCAGCTTCGGGACACAATACTACGAGCAGTACTTC. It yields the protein CASSFGTQYYEQYF.

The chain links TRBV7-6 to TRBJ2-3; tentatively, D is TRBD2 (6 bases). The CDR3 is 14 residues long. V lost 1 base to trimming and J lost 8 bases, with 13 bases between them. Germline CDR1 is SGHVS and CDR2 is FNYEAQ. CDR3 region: CASSLETRSGTQYF. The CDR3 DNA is TGTGCCAGCAGCTTAGAGACTAGGTCGGGTACGCAGTATTTT.

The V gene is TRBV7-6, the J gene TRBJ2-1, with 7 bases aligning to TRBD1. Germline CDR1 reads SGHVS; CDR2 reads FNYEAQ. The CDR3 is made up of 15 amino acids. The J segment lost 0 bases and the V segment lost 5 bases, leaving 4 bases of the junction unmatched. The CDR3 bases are TGTGCCAGCAGCAAGGCAGGGGGCTCCTACAATGAGCAGTTCTTC. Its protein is CASSKAGGSYNEQFF.

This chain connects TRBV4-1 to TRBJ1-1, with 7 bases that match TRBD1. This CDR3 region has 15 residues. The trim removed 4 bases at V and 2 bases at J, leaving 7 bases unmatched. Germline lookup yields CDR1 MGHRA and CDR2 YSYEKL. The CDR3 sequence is CASSPYDRDNTEAFF. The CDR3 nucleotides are TGCGCCAGCAGCCCCTATGACAGGGACAACACTGAAGCTTTCTTT.